Described below is a single TCR beta chain sequence and its context. In its sample, this clonotype was seen a few times. Its binding antigen is unknown. Nothing much larger sits one base from this clone, and base qualities are not available. The sample belongs to a study of blood T cells in healthy people across ages (dated by TCRdb to the mid-2010s). Concerning the study at large: In model experiments, template switching captured about one uniquely barcoded TCR beta cDNA molecule for every two T cells. Using deep sequencing normalized with unique cDNA molecular identifiers, the study measured how TCR beta repertoire diversity changes with age. Two additional independent replicas of 1 million unique cDNA reads from the same blood draw were analyzed for two donors (one aged 18 to 29 and one aged 80 or older). Four age groups were formed from the donors: young (average approximately 15 years), middle-aged (less than 40), aged (about 68) and long-lived (around 80).

The paper's findings and limits, for the study overall: Estimates of total diversity from one million sequenced T cells were regarded as lower bounds and underestimates. As age increased, observed TCR beta diversity per million T cells dropped in a roughly linear way, and a significant reduction was already evident by age 40. Compared with the aged group, the long-lived group had more naive CD4+ T cells, fewer expanded clones and increased TCR diversity, a pattern suggesting age selection. A strong correlation was found between observed TCR beta diversity and the percentage of naive T cells measured by flow cytometry. Since profiling was done on bulk unsorted PBMCs, naive and antigen-experienced compartments could not be conclusively compared. Because the CMV infection status of the donors was unknown, age-related changes in expanded clonotypes may potentially have been confounded.

Library generation was performed with 5' RACE. The sequencer listed for this sample is Illumina HiSeq 2500. A second PCR of about 6 to 11 cycles was performed with a sample-barcoded 5' primer and a J-beta primer mix. A unique molecular identifier was introduced onto each TCR beta cDNA molecule by a template-switch 5' adaptor carrying 12 random nucleotides. At least 3 million CDR3-containing paired-end reads were obtained from each sample. First-strand cDNA synthesis was performed from all RNA using the Mint cDNA synthesis kit, with priming by a TRBC-specific oligonucleotide. After uracil-DNA glycosylase treatment, a first 18-cycle PCR used universal primers M1SS and BC2_uni_R on all cDNA. The study's processing was this. For normalization, 1 million high-quality reads, each with a distinct molecular identifier, were randomly selected from each sample. Reads with shared molecular identifiers were discarded instead of being binned into consensus sequences. MiTCR, set to a Q25 quality threshold and the strictest error-elimination algorithm, was used for CDR3 identification, clonotype clustering and error correction. A nonparametric unseen species model with Euler transformation was used to estimate a lower bound on total TCR beta diversity. In-frame beta chains were kept once TCRdb had trimmed the public reads at Q25 with fastp and called clones with MiXCR. Each entry merges the rows of one CDR3 protein and shows their most common DNA and genes. In this record, the V and J calls reflect TCRdb's handling and not the investigators' own analysis. For this sample there are about 800,000 distinct CDR3 sequences; roughly 25% appear just once. The leading ten clones occupy approximately 4% of the sample.

Counted from cysteine to phenylalanine, this CDR3 has 14 amino acids. The sequence is cut down to CDR3 DNA, 42 bases in frame from base 1. V and J are trimmed by 5 bases and 7 bases, and the gene matches miss 2 bases of the junction. CDR1 and CDR2, looked up from the germline V gene, are SGHTA and FQGTGA. Systemically healthy Caucasian individuals from Russia, some 40 in total and aged about 6 to 100 years, were included as donors. Each donor gave ten milliliters of peripheral blood, collected into EDTA-treated Vacutainer tubes. Ficoll-Paque density-gradient centrifugation was used to isolate PBMCs, with at least 7 million per sample. Trizol reagent was used to extract total RNA from PBMCs, with at least 5 micrograms per sample. The percentages of naive CD45RAhigh/CD27high T cells were determined by flow cytometry on a PBMC aliquot from every donor. In addition, the sample was reused for a study of T cells of mothers and their children. As the second study states: Nine systemically healthy Caucasian individuals served as donors, namely three mothers together with their six children. cDNA synthesis used all of the extracted RNA, with around 1.6 ug of RNA in each 15 ul reaction. In the second PCR, sample barcodes and 2-4 random nucleotides were introduced via the M1S primer. Over 8 million TCR beta CDR3 reads were obtained for each mother, and millions of reads were obtained for each child. Thymic selection similarly shapes TCR recombination output in related and unrelated pairs, with minor effect from inherited differences. Normalized repertoire overlap in related mother-child pairs was always slightly higher than in unrelated mother-child pairs, but the difference was never significant. No persistent microchimeric T cell clones were detected, at a sensitivity of approximately 90 clones per million clonotypes. In the study, deep NGS was used to compare the TCR beta repertoires of mothers and children, and features distinguishing related mother-child pairs from unrelated individuals were sought. On average, the children were approximately 11 +/- 4 years old, while the mothers were roughly 36 +/- 4 years old. Libraries were sequenced on Illumina HiSeq 2000 with 100+100 nt paired-end reads after adapter ligation with NEBNext reagents. To prevent cross-contamination, the mother and child libraries were prepared one month apart and sequenced in separate runs. For each donor, somewhere between about 500,000 and 2,000,000 distinct TCR beta clonotypes were identified. Naive TCR beta clonotypes were estimated from low-frequency clonotypes matched to each donor's FACS-determined naive share, without sorting.

This receptor was identified in a boy under 18 in good health. Rearrangement joined TRBV7-3 to TRBJ2-2; 12 nucleotides in the junction match TRBD2. Sequenced sample: blood. The DNA is as follows: TGTGCCAGCAGCGCGGGACTAGCGGGCGGGGAGCTGTTTTTT. Its translation is CASSAGLAGGELFF.